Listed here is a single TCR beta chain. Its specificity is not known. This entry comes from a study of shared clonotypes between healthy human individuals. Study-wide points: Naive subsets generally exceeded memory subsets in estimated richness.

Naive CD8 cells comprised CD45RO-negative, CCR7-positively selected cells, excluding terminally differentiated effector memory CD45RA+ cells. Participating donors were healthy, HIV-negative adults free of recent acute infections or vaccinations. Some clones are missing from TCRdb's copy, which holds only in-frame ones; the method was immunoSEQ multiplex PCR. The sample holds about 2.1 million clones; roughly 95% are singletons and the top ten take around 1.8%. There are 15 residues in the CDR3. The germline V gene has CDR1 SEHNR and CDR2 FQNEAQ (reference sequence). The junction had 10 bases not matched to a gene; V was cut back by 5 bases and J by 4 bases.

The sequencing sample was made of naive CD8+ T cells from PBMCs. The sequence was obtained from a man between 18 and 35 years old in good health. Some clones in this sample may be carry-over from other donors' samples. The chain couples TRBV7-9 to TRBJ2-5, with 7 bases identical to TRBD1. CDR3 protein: CASSIRDSILETQYF. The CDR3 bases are TGTGCCAGCAGCATACGGGACAGCATTTTAGAGACCCAGTACTTC. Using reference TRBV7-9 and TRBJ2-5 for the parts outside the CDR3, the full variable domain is DTGVSQNPRHKITKRGQNVTFRCDPISEHNRLYWYRQTLGQGPEFLTYFQNEAQLEKSRLLSDRFSAERPKGSFSTLEIQRTEQGDSAMYLCASSIRDSILETQYFGPGTRLLVL.